Sequencing of this TCR beta chain was carried out in a study of T cell repertoires in cytomegalovirus infection. CDR3 size: 14 residues. Germline CDR1 and CDR2: SGHVS and FQNEAQ. Trimming pared 1 base from V and 4 bases from J, leaving 9 bases between. TCRdb processed the reads anew with MiXCR; each CDR3 protein has one entry. The sample consists of 80,000 or so distinct CDR3 sequences, 40% of them appearing once. There are a few counts of this clonotype. What it binds is not known. Material: CD8+ T cells from cultured PBMCs, obtained from culture after CMV antigen stimulation. This clonotype was sampled from a human donor in good health (CMV status not recorded). Some clones in this sample may be carry-over from other donors' samples. The J gene is TRBJ2-3, the V gene TRBV7-8; D unresolved. The CDR3 bases are TGTGCCAGCAGCTTAGAAGCAGCGCCAGATACGCAGTATTTT. Encoded protein: CASSLEAAPDTQYF.